The 18 T cell receptor beta chains below all came from one sample that was sequenced in a study of post-analysis software for immune sequencing data. Notes on the study in general: Included in a set of five TRBV segments more frequent in patients than controls were TRBV5-6, TRBV5-1 and TRBV20-1.

Their antigens are not known. cDNA libraries for TCR beta contained unique molecular identifiers. From the PCR reads, TCRdb called clonotypes with MiXCR, one entry per CDR3 protein. The sample has roughly 540,000 distinct CDR3 sequences; 30% to 40% are singletons. The sequenced sample consisted of blood. The receptors here all came from a girl under 18 with multiple sclerosis.

In this sample, this clonotype turned up many times. V gene TRBV7-9 combines with J gene TRBJ2-1, with a weak D call TRBD1 (6 bases). V was clipped by 5 bases and J by 1 base, with 12 bases between them. This CDR3 region has 15 residues. Germline V lookup: CDR1 SEHNR, CDR2 FQNEAQ (reference sequence). The CDR3 DNA reads as TGTGCCAGCAGCCGACGGGACATTTCCTACAATGAGCAGTTCTTC. This encodes CASSRRDISYNEQFF.

The V gene is TRBV15, the J gene TRBJ2-5; D remains ambiguous. CDR1 and CDR2 (germline): LNHNV, YYDKDF (reference sequence). The CDR3 spans 16 residues. Trimming removed 3 bases at V and 3 bases at J, with 17 bases between. CDR3 residues: CATSSRTYYGEETQYF. For the CDR3, the DNA is TGTGCCACCAGCAGTCGAACATATTATGGGGAAGAGACCCAGTACTTC.

Only a few counts were recorded for this clonotype. The genes are TRBV6-4 and TRBJ2-5; 11 bases align to TRBD2. The CDR3 is 15 amino acids. Germline V lookup: CDR1 MRHNA, CDR2 SNTAGT. Trimming cost V 6 bases and J 11 bases; bases outside gene matches: 14. DNA for the CDR3: TGTGCCAGCAGCTTTGTAGCGGGGGGGCCGGATGAGCAGTACTTC. This gives the protein CASSFVAGGPDEQYF.

A note on this clonotype: A junction boundary mismatches the germline segment, possibly from a read error. The chain couples TRBV7-9 to TRBJ1-1; D gene ambiguous. CDR3 length: 17 residues. Germline CDR1 and CDR2: SEHNR and FQNEAQ (reference sequence). The CDR3 nucleotides read TGCGCCAGCAGCTTAGTACTTAAGGGCAGCTTGAACACTGAAGCTTTCTTT. This gives the protein CASSLVLKGSLNTEAFF. The variable domain in full, completed from reference TRBV7-9 and TRBJ1-1, reads DTGVSQNPRHKITKRGQNVTFRCDPISEHNRLYWYRQTLGQGPEFLTYFQNEAQLEKSRLLSDRFSAERPKGSFSTLEIQRTEQGDSAMYLCASSLVLKGSLNTEAFFGQGTRLTVV.

This clonotype was seen only a few times. The chain combines TRBV9 with TRBJ2-3; D is unclear. Germline V gene lookup returns CDR1 SGDLS and CDR2 YYNGEE. The V gene lost 0 bases and the J gene lost 0 bases, with 8 bases spanning the gap. This CDR3 has 15 residues. The CDR3 sequence is CASSVATTSTDTQYF. The CDR3 DNA reads TGTGCCAGCAGCGTAGCGACCACTAGCACAGATACGCAGTATTTT.

This clonotype was seen a few times. Here the CDR3 reads CASSLVRDEQFF. The DNA for the CDR3 is TGTGCCAGCAGCTTAGTTCGTGATGAGCAGTTCTTC. The chain recombines TRBV11-3 with TRBJ2-1; D ambiguous. Germline CDR1 and CDR2: SGHNT and YENEEA. V shed 1 base and J shed 8 bases, with 6 bases lying between them. CDR3 length equals 12 residues.

The chain has TRBV7-9 and TRBJ2-2; TRBD1 is a possible D gene (6 bases). V lost 5 bases, J lost 0 bases, and 16 bases lay in between. This CDR3 region has 17 residues. Germline values: CDR1 SEHNR, CDR2 FQNEAQ (reference sequence). CDR3 DNA: TGTGCCAGCAGCATACTCATAGGGGACACGAACACCGGGGAGCTGTTTTTT. Translating it yields CASSILIGDTNTGELFF.

The table lists this clonotype with a few counts. The rearrangement links TRBV29-1 to TRBJ2-3; D may be TRBD1 (6 bases). Germline values: CDR1 SQVTM, CDR2 ANQGSEA. This CDR3 is built from 12 residues. Trimming left V 5 bases short and J 1 base short, with 7 bases between. The CDR3 region has the DNA TGCAGCGTTTGGACAGGCACAGATACGCAGTATTTT. It specifies CSVWTGTDTQYF.

V is TRBV10-3 and J is TRBJ2-3; 9 positions match TRBD2. Germline V CDR1 and CDR2: ENHRY, SYGVKD. The CDR3 length is 16 residues. J gave up 5 bases and V 4 bases, and 10 bases lay outside the gene matches. The CDR3 nucleotides read TGTGCCATCAGTGGCCCTCCTAGCGGGAAGGTAGATACGCAGTATTTT. It specifies CAISGPPSGKVDTQYF.

This clonotype was recorded at least ten times. The gene calls are TRBV7-8 and TRBJ2-7; no firm D call. Trimming cost V 5 bases and J 4 bases, with 9 bases left between them. In germline, CDR1 is SGHVS, CDR2 FQNEAQ. The CDR3 contains 12 residues. The CDR3, as DNA: TGTGCCAGCAGCCGGCTTGGATACGAGCAGTACTTC. It codes for CASSRLGYEQYF.

The chain carries TRBV7-8 and TRBJ2-1; the D call may be TRBD1 or TRBD2 (6 bases each). Germline V gene data show CDR1 as SGHVS and CDR2 as FQNEAQ. The CDR3 extends over 16 amino acids. Trimming stripped 3 bases from V and 4 bases from J, with 16 bases between. The CDR3 nucleotides are TGTGCCAGCAGCTTTTTTGTCTGGGGGGCTTACAATGAGCAGTTCTTC. This codes for CASSFFVWGAYNEQFF.

There are a few counts of this clonotype. The DNA of the CDR3 is TGTGCCAGCAGTTCTCTGCGGGGGGAAGGAGAGACCCAGTACTTC. It yields the protein CASSSLRGEGETQYF. The chain uses TRBV6-6 and TRBJ2-5; the match to TRBD2 covers 8 bases. The germline V gene has CDR1 MNHNY and CDR2 SVGAGI (reference sequence). V lost 4 bases and J lost 4; bases outside the gene matches: 8. The CDR3 totals 15 residues.

This clonotype was seen a handful of times. This chain joins TRBV20-1 and TRBJ1-1; TRBD1 agrees at 9 bases. The CDR3 is 13 residues long. The trim removed 5 bases at V and 6 bases at J, leaving 7 bases unmatched. Germline values: CDR1 DFQATT, CDR2 SNEGSKA (reference sequence). The CDR3 spells CSARTGEHPEAFF. The DNA for the CDR3 is TGCAGTGCTCGGACAGGGGAGCACCCTGAAGCTTTCTTT.

The chain is built from TRBV11-2 and TRBJ2-7; 9 bases map to TRBD2. The V and J ends lost 5 bases and 11 bases, in that order; junction bases with no gene match: 7. CDR1 and CDR2 (germline): SGHAT, FQNNGV. There are 12 residues in the CDR3. This CDR3 reads CASSHNSGGKYF. The CDR3 DNA follows: TGTGCCAGCAGCCATAATAGCGGGGGAAAGTACTTC.

This clonotype turned up a few times. The genes are TRBV20-1 and TRBJ2-3; D not resolved. Per the germline V gene, CDR1 is DFQATT and CDR2 is SNEGSKA (reference sequence). The V end lost 3 bases, the J end lost 4 bases, and 14 bases lay between the germline ends. This CDR3 is built from 14 residues. The CDR3 reads CSASLPGEPDTQYF. CDR3 DNA: TGCAGTGCTAGCCTCCCGGGCGAGCCAGATACGCAGTATTTT.

The chain couples TRBV3-1 to TRBJ2-1; TRBD2 matches 12 bases. CDR1 and CDR2 (germline): LGHDT, YNNKEL (reference sequence). This CDR3 comprises 20 residues. V was clipped by 4 bases and J by 5 bases; unmatched bases: 18. CDR3 nucleotide sequence: TGTGCCAGCAGCCCAGACCGAAGGTCTAGCGGGGGGGTGGGAGACAATGAGCAGTTCTTC. Protein product: CASSPDRRSSGGVGDNEQFF.

This clonotype was counted a single time. The rearrangement joins TRBV7-3 to TRBJ2-1; no definite D call. The end of the DNA fits TRBJ2-7 better, so the J call may be wrong. The CDR3 loop spans 14 amino acids. The germline V gene encodes CDR1 SGHTA and CDR2 FQGTGA. The CDR3 DNA reads TGTGCCAGCAGCTTAGAGATTTCCTACAATGAGCAGTACTTC. It is translated as CASSLEISYNEQYF.

This sequence joins TRBV12-3 or TRBV12-4 and TRBJ2-3; 11 bases are shared with TRBD2. The V and J ends lost 5 bases and 4 bases, in that order; junction bases with no gene match: 11. This CDR3 has 17 amino acids. Written as DNA, the CDR3 is TGTGCCAGCAGTCCTAGAGTAGCGGGGGGGCGATCAGATACGCAGTATTTT. Amino acids: CASSPRVAGGRSDTQYF.